A selection of T cell receptor beta chains follows, all from one sample in a study of OX40 agonist ivuxolimab in advanced cancers. Only in-frame clones appear in the TCRdb table, and some are missing; sequencing was by immunoSEQ multiplex PCR. The data show 50,000 to 65,000 clones, about four fifths seen once. The source material was CD4+ or CD8+ T cells sorted from blood, sampled in a trial of the OX40 agonist ivuxolimab. The receptors shown here come from an adult with an advanced solid tumor such as melanoma, head and neck, liver or kidney cancer. CDR3s include the opening cysteine and the closing phenylalanine or tryptophan. Each record gives: D gene, V gene, clone size, J gene, CDR3 protein, CDR3 DNA. D genes are given only for firm matches. A row's size may be missing; if present it is once, few, many or a size class.

>TRBD1|TRBV4-2|once|TRBJ1-4
CASSQGEGTGDEKLFF
TGTGCCAGCAGCCAAGGGGAAGGGACAGGGGATGAAAAACTGTTTTTT
>.|TRBV19|.|TRBJ2-3
CASSIGGGAGDTQYF
TGTGCCAGTAGTATAGGCGGTGGGGCTGGAGATACGCAGTATTTT
>.|TRBV9|.|TRBJ2-1
CASSADLSSYNEQFF
TGTGCCAGCAGCGCCGACTTAAGCTCCTACAATGAGCAGTTCTTC
>.|TRBV27|.|TRBJ1-4
CASSSLRDAVRNEKLFF
TGTGCCAGCAGTTCCCTCCGTGATGCGGTTCGAAATGAAAAACTGTTTTTT
>TRBD1|TRBV19|.|TRBJ1-6
CASSGTGGKGYSPLHF
TGTGCCAGTAGTGGGACAGGGGGAAAGGGGTATTCACCCCTCCACTTT
>.|TRBV5-1|.|TRBJ2-7
CASSLGAGLSPEQYF
TGCGCCAGCAGCTTGGGGGCAGGTTTATCTCCCGAGCAGTACTTC
>TRBD1|TRBV7-7|once|TRBJ1-1
CASSFGDRGTTEAFF
TGTGCTAGCAGCTTCGGGGACAGGGGTACTACTGAAGCTTTCTTT
>.|TRBV25-1|.|TRBJ1-4
CASSDTSTNEKLFF
TGTGCCAGCAGTGACACTTCAACTAATGAAAAACTGTTTTTT
>TRBD2|TRBV7-9|.|TRBJ2-7
CASSSGGRRGEQYF
TGTGCCAGCAGCTCGGGGGGGCGCCGCGGCGAGCAGTACTTC
>TRBD1|TRBV7-2|once|TRBJ2-2
CASSLGQGRTGELFF
TGTGCCAGCAGCTTAGGACAGGGCCGTACCGGGGAGCTGTTTTTT
>.|TRBV28|.|TRBJ2-3
CASSPGGGGADTQYF
TGTGCCAGCAGCCCTGGGGGAGGGGGCGCAGATACGCAGTATTTT
>TRBD1|TRBV5-4|.|TRBJ2-5
CASSSDRGLLETQYF
TGTGCCAGCAGCTCCGACAGGGGGCTTCTTGAGACCCAGTACTTC
>TRBD1|TRBV19|few|TRBJ1-2
CASTHYPGGDYGYTF
TGTGCCAGTACCCATTATCCAGGGGGCGACTATGGCTACACCTTC
>TRBD2|TRBV11-3|.|TRBJ2-7
CASTYGWEGKTYEQYF
TGTGCCAGCACCTACGGGTGGGAGGGGAAGACCTACGAGCAGTACTTC
>.|TRBV5-6|.|TRBJ1-5
CASSLGLNSNQPQHF
TGTGCCAGCAGCTTGGGGCTGAATAGCAATCAGCCCCAGCATTTT
>TRBD1|TRBV19|.|TRBJ2-1
CASAPGQWGYNEQFF
TGTGCCAGTGCCCCGGGACAGTGGGGATACAATGAGCAGTTCTTC
>.|TRBV7-9|.|TRBJ2-7
CASSMGLYEQYF
TGCGCCAGCAGCATGGGACTCTACGAGCAGTACTTC
>.|TRBV5-5|.|TRBJ2-7
CASSLRLDRPHEQYF
TGTGCCAGCAGCTTGAGGCTTGACCGACCCCACGAGCAGTACTTC
>.|TRBV5-1|.|TRBJ2-3
CASSLDPDTQYF
TGCGCCAGCAGCTTGGATCCCGATACGCAGTATTTT
>.|TRBV7-6|.|TRBJ2-7
CASSLSGDSSYEQYF
TGTGCCAGCAGCTTAAGCGGGGACAGCTCCTACGAGCAGTACTTC
>.|TRBV6-1|once|TRBJ1-5
CASSELGVVWNQPQHF
TGTGCCAGCAGTGAACTAGGAGTGGTTTGGAATCAGCCCCAGCATTTT
>.|TRBV7-9|.|TRBJ1-1
CASSLEGRVGDEAFF
TGTGCCAGCAGCTTAGAGGGCAGGGTGGGAGATGAAGCTTTCTTT
>.|TRBV6-5|once|TRBJ1-4
CASSPGSADEKLFF
TGTGCCAGCAGTCCCGGGTCGGCAGATGAAAAACTGTTTTTT
>TRBD1|TRBV2|.|TRBJ2-7
CASNRRDSPSYEQYF
TGTGCCAGTAATCGAAGGGACAGCCCATCCTACGAGCAGTACTTC
>.|TRBV7-2|.|TRBJ2-3
CASSGRKTDTQYF
TGTGCCAGCAGCGGGCGTAAGACAGATACGCAGTATTTT
>TRBD2|TRBV6-4|.|TRBJ2-3
CASSDSAGGGDTQYF
TGTGCCAGCAGTGACTCAGCGGGAGGGGGAGATACGCAGTATTTT
>.|TRBV18|.|TRBJ1-2
CASSGTGSGYTF
TGTGCCAGCTCAGGTACAGGGTCCGGCTACACCTTC
>.|TRBV6-5|.|TRBJ2-5
CASSYSVQGTEETQYF
TGTGCCAGCAGTTACTCGGTGCAGGGGACGGAAGAGACCCAGTACTTC
>.|TRBV14|.|TRBJ1-6
CASSQDYRASPLHF
TGTGCCAGCAGCCAAGATTACAGGGCTTCACCCCTCCACTTT
>TRBD2|TRBV18|.|TRBJ2-7
CASSPPGQASGRREQYF
TGTGCCAGCTCACCACCCGGGCAGGCTAGCGGGAGACGCGAGCAGTACTTC
>.|TRBV5-1|once|TRBJ2-1
CASSLATPGRNEQFF
TGCGCCAGCAGCTTGGCCACCCCAGGGAGAAATGAGCAGTTCTTC
>.|TRBV6-5|.|TRBJ1-1
CASSQRGVGYTEAFF
TGTGCCAGCAGCCAAAGGGGGGTAGGGTACACTGAAGCTTTCTTT
>TRBD1|TRBV7-6|few|TRBJ1-1
CASSDRAGTEAFF
TGTGCCAGCAGCGACAGGGCGGGCACTGAAGCTTTCTTT
>TRBD1|TRBV10-2|.|TRBJ1-5
CASKDRGREQPQHF
TGCGCCAGCAAGGATAGGGGGCGTGAGCAGCCCCAGCATTTT
>TRBD1|TRBV23-1|.|TRBJ2-2
CASKADRDYTGELFF
TGCGCCAGCAAGGCTGACAGGGATTACACCGGGGAGCTGTTTTTT
>.|TRBV6-1|few|TRBJ1-6
CASRTPSEQALHF
TGTGCCAGCAGAACACCGTCCGAGCAGGCCCTCCACTTT
>.|TRBV29-1|few|TRBJ2-3
CSVVRVGADTQYF
TGCAGCGTTGTAAGGGTCGGTGCAGATACGCAGTATTTT
>.|TRBV5-4|.|TRBJ1-1
CASSPTAMNTEAFF
TGTGCCAGCAGCCCGACAGCCATGAACACTGAAGCTTTCTTT
>.|TRBV7-9|.|TRBJ2-1
CASSLALGGTPNEQFF
TGTGCCAGCAGCTTAGCGCTTGGCGGGACCCCTAATGAGCAGTTCTTC
>.|TRBV25-1|.|TRBJ1-2
CASSVGRTDGYTF
TGTGCCAGCAGTGTGGGCCGGACAGATGGCTACACCTTC
>.|TRBV5-1|few|TRBJ2-7
CASRDLYEQYF
TGCGCCAGCCGGGACCTTTACGAGCAGTACTTC
>.|TRBV5-4|.|TRBJ1-4
CASSAQGRENEKLFF
TGTGCCAGCAGCGCTCAGGGACGAGAAAATGAAAAACTGTTTTTT